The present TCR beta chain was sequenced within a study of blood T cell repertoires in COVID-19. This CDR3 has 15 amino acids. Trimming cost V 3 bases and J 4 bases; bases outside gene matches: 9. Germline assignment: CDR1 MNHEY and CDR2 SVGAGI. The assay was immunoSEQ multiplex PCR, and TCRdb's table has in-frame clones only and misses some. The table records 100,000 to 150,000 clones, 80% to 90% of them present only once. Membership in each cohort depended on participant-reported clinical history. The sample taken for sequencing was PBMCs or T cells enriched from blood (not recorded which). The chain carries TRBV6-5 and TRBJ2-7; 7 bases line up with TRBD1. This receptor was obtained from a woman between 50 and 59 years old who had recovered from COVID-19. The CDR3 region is CASSYLTGPTYEQYF. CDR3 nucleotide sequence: TGTGCCAGCAGTTATTTGACAGGGCCGACTTACGAGCAGTACTTC.